This T cell receptor beta chain was documented in a study of T cell repertoires in cytomegalovirus infection. The CDR3 totals 12 residues. Trimming took off 1 base at V and 6 bases at J, with 6 bases between the two ends. TCRdb re-called the reads with MiXCR, one entry per CDR3 protein. The table shows roughly 69,000 distinct CDR3 sequences, with roughly a fifth occurring only once. This clonotype appeared a single time. No antigen is known for it. Overall study findings and caveats: CMV-specific TCR beta clonotypes restricted by HLA-C were the ones dominating the ex vivo response.

This receptor was taken from a human donor in good health (CMV status not recorded). Some clones in this sample may be carry-over from other donors' samples. The material was CD8+ T cells from cultured PBMCs, obtained from culture after CMV antigen stimulation. V usage is TRBV12-3 or TRBV12-4 and J usage is TRBJ1-1; D is unclear. DNA of the CDR3: TGTGCCAGCAGTTTAGGGTCCGCTGAAGCTTTCTTT. This translates into CASSLGSAEAFF.